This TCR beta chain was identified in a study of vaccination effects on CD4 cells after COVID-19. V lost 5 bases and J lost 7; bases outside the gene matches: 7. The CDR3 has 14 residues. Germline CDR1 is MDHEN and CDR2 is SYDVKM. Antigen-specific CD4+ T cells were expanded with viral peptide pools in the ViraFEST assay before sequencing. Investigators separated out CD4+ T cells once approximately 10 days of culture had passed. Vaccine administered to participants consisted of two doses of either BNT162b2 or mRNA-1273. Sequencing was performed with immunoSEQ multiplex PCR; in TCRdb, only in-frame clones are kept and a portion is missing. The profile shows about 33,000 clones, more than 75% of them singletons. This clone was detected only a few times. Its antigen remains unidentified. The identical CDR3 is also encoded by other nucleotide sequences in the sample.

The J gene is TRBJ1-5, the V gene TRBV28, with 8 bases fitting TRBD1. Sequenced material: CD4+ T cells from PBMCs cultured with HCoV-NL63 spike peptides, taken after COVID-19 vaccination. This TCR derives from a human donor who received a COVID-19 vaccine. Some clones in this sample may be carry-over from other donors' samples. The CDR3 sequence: CASSSQGARQPQHF. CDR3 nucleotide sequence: TGTGCCAGCAGTAGTCAGGGGGCGCGGCAGCCCCAGCATTTT.